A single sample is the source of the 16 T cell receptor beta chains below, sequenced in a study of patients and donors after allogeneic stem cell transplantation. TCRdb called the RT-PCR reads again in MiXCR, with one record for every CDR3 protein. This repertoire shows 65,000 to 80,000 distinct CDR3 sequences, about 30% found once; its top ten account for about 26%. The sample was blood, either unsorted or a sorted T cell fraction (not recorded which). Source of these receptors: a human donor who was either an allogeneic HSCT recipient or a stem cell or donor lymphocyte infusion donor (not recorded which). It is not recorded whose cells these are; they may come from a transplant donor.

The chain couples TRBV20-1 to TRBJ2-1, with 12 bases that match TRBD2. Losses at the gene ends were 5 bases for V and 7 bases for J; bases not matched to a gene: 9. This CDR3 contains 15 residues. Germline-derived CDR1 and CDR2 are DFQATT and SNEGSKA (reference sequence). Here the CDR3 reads CSAPEIGTSGNEQFF. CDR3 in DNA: TGCAGTGCTCCGGAGATCGGGACTAGCGGGAATGAGCAGTTCTTC.

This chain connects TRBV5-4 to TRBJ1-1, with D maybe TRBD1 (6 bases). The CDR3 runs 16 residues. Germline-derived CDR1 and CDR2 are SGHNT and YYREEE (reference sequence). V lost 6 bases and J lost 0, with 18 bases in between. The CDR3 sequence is CASKFGGPFMNTEAFF. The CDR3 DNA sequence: TGTGCCAGCAAGTTTGGGGGGCCCTTCATGAACACTGAAGCTTTCTTT.

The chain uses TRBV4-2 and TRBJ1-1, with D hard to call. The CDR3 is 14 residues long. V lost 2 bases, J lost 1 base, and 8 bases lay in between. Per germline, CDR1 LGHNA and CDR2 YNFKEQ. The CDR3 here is CASSQTRGNTEAFF. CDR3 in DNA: TGTGCCAGCAGCCAAACTCGGGGGAACACTGAAGCTTTCTTT.

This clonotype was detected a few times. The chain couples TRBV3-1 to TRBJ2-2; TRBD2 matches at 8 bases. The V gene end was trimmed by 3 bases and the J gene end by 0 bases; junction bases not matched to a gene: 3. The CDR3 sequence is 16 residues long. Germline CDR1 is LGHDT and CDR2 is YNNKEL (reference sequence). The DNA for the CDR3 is TGTGCCAGCAGCCATCGCGGGGGGACGAACACCGGGGAGCTGTTTTTT. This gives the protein CASSHRGGTNTGELFF. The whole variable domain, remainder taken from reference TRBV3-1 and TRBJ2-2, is DTAVSQTPKYLVTQMGNDKSIKCEQNLGHDTMYWYKQDSKKFLKIMFSYNNKELIINETVPNRFSPKSPDKAHLNLHINSLELGDSAVYFCASSHRGGTNTGELFFGEGSRLTVL.

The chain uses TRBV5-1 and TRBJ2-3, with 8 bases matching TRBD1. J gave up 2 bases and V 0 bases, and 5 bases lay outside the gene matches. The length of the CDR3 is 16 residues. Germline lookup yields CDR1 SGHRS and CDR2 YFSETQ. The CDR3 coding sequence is TGCGCCAGCAGCTTGGACGGACAGGGTATCACAGATACGCAGTATTTT. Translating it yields CASSLDGQGITDTQYF.

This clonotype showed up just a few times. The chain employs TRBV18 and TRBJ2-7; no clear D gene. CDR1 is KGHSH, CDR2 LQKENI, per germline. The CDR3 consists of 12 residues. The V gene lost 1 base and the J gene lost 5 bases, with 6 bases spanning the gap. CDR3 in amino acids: CASSPRVDEQYF. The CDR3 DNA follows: TGTGCCAGCTCACCACGGGTGGACGAGCAGTACTTC. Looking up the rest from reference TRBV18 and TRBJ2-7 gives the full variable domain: NAGVMQNPRHLVRRRGQEARLRCSPMKGHSHVYWYRQLPEEGLKFMVYLQKENIIDESGMPKERFSAEFPKEGPSILRIQQVVRGDSAAYFCASSPRVDEQYFGPGTRLTVT.

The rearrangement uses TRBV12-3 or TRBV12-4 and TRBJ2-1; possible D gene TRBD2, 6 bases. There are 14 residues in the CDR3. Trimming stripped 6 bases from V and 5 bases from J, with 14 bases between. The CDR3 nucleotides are TGTGCCAGCAGCTGGGGGGTAAGACACAATGAGCAGTTCTTC. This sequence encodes CASSWGVRHNEQFF.

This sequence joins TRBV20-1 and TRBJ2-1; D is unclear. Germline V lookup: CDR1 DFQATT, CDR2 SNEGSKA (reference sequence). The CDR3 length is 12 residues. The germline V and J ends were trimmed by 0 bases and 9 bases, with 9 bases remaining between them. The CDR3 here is CSARDLMAEQFF. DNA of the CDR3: TGCAGTGCTAGAGACTTGATGGCTGAGCAGTTCTTC.

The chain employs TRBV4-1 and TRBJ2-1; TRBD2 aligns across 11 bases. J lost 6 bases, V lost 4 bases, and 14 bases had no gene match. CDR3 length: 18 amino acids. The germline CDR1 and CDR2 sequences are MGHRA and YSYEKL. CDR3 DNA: TGCGCCAGCAGCCGAGTAGCGGGGGGGAAGGATTACAGCAATGAGCAGTTCTTC. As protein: CASSRVAGGKDYSNEQFF.

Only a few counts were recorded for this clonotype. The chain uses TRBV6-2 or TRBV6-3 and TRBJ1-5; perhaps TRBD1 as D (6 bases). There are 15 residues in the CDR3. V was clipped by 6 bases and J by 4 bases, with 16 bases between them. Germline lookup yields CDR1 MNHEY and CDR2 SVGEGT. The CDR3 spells CASRPRDIFNQPQHF. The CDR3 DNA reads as TGTGCCAGCAGACCCCGGGACATCTTTAATCAGCCCCAGCATTTT.

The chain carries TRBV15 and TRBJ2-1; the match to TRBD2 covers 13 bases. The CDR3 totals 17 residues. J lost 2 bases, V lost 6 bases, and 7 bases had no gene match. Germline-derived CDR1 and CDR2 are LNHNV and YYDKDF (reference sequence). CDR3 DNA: TGTGCCACCAGAAACTACGGACTAGCGGGAGCCTACAATGAGCAGTTCTTC. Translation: CATRNYGLAGAYNEQFF.

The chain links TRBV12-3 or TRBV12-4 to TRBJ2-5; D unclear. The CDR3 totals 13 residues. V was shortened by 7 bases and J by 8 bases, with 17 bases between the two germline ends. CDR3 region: CASTPLGRHTQYF. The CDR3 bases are TGTGCCAGCACCCCCCTTGGGCGCCACACCCAGTACTTC.

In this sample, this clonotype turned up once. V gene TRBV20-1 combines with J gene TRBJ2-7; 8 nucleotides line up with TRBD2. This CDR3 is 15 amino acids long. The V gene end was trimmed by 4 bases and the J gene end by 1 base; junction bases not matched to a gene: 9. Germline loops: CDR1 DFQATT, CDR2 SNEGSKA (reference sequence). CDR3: CSAIKLAGFSYEQYF. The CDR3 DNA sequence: TGCAGTGCTATAAAGCTAGCGGGTTTTTCCTACGAGCAGTACTTC.

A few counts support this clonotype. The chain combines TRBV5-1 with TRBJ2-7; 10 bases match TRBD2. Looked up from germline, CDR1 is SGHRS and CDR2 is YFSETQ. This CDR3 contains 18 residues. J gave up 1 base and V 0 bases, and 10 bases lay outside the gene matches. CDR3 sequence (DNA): TGCGCCAGCAGCTTGGGAAGACTGGGACTAGCGCCTTCCTACGAGCAGTACTTC. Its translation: CASSLGRLGLAPSYEQYF.

CDR3 in amino acids: CSASAGHYEQYF. The CDR3, as DNA: TGCAGTGCTAGCGCGGGGCACTACGAGCAGTACTTC. This chain links TRBV20-1 with TRBJ2-7, with D possibly being TRBD2 (6 bases). Trimming took 3 bases from V and 3 from J, leaving 9 bases between them. Germline V gene lookup returns CDR1 DFQATT and CDR2 SNEGSKA (reference sequence). The length of the CDR3 is 12 residues.

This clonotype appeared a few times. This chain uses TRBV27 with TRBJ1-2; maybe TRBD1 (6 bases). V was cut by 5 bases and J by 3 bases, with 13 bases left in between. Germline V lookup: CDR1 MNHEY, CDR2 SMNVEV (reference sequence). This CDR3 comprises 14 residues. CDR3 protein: CASSIGRGDYGYTF. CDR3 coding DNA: TGTGCCAGCAGTATCGGCAGGGGAGACTATGGCTACACCTTC.